The T cell receptor (beta chain) described here comes from a study of T cells in localized non-small cell lung cancer. General study points: Uninvolved adjacent lung had higher T cell clonality than tumor and all other tissues.

A note on this clone: The antigen is not known.

The germline gives CDR1 SGHNT, CDR2 YENEEA. Trimming shortened V by 5 bases and J by 4 bases, and 18 bases separated the two germline ends. The CDR3 extends over 16 amino acids. The assay was immunoSEQ multiplex PCR, and TCRdb's table has in-frame clones only and misses some. Of more than 2,500 clones listed, more than 20% were seen once; the top ten hold roughly a sixth. The receptor was isolated from a male donor aged 60 or older with stage I lung adenocarcinoma. The chain carries TRBV11-3 and TRBJ1-5; TRBD1 might be the D (5 bases). The specimen was lung tumor tissue, collected before any cancer treatment. The CDR3 region has the DNA TGTGCCAGCAGCGCGGGGCCAGACAGACAGAATCAGCCCCAGCATTTT. It encodes CASSAGPDRQNQPQHF.